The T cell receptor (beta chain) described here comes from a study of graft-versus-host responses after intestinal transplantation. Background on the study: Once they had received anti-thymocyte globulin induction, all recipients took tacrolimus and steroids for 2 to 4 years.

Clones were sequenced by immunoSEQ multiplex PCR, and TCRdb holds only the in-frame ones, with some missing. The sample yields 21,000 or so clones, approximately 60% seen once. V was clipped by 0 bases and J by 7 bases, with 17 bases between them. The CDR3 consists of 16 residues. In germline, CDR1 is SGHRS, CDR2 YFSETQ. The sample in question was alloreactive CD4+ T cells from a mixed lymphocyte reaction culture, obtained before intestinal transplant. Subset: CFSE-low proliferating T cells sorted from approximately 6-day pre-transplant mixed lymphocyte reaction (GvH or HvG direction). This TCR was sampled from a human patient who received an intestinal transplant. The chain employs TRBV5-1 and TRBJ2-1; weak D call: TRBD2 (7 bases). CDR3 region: CASSLALAVGGNEQFF. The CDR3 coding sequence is TGCGCCAGCAGCTTGGCCCTAGCGGTAGGGGGGAATGAGCAGTTCTTC.